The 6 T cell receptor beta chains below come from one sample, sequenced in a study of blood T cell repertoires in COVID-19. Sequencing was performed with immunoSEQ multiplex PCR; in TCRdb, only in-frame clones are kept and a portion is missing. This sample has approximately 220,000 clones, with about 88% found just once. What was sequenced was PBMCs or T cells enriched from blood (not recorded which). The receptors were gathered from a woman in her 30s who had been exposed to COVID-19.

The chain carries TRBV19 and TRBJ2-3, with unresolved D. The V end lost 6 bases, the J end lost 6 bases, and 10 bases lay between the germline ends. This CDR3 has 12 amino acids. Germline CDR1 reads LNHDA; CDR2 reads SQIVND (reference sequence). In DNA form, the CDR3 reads TGTGCCAGTAGCGAATACTGGGATACGCAGTATTTT. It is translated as CASSEYWDTQYF.

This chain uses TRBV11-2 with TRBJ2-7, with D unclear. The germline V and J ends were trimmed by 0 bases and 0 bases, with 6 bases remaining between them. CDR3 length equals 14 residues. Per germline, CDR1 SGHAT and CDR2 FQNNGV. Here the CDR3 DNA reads TGTGCCAGCAGCTTAGACCCCCGCTCCTACGAGCAGTACTTC. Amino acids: CASSLDPRSYEQYF.

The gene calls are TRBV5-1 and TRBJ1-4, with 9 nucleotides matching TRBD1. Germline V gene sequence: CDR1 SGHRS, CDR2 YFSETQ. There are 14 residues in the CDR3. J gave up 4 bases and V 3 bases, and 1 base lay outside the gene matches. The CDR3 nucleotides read TGCGCCAGCAGCTACAGGGGGCGTAATGAAAAACTGTTTTTT. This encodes CASSYRGRNEKLFF. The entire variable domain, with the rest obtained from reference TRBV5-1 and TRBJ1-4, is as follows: KAGVTQTPRYLIKTRGQQVTLSCSPISGHRSVSWYQQTPGQGLQFLFEYFSETQRNKGNFPGRFSGRQFSNSRSEMNVSTLELGDSALYLCASSYRGRNEKLFFGSGTQLSVL.

The CDR3 protein is CASSPQSDSPLHF. As DNA, the CDR3 is TGTGCCAGCTCACCTCAGAGCGACTCACCCCTCCACTTT. The chain recombines TRBV18 with TRBJ1-6; D uncertain. CDR3 length: 13 residues. Trimming pared 3 bases from V and 10 bases from J, leaving 10 bases between. Germline lookup yields CDR1 KGHSH and CDR2 LQKENI. The complete variable domain, with remaining parts taken from reference TRBV18 and TRBJ1-6, reads NAGVMQNPRHLVRRRGQEARLRCSPMKGHSHVYWYRQLPEEGLKFMVYLQKENIIDESGMPKERFSAEFPKEGPSILRIQQVVRGDSAAYFCASSPQSDSPLHFGNGTRLTVT.

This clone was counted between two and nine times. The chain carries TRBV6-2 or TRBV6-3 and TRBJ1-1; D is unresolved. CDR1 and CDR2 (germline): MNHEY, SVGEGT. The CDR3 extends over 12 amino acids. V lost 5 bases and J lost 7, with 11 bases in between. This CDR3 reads CASSTLAVEAFF. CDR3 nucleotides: TGTGCCAGCAGTACCCTGGCAGTTGAAGCTTTCTTT.

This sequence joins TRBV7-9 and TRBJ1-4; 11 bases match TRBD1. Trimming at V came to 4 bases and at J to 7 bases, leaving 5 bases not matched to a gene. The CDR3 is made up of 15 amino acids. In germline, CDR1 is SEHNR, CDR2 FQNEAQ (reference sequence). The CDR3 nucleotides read TGTGCCAGCAGCTCCGGACAGGGGGCAGGTGAAAAACTGTTTTTT. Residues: CASSSGQGAGEKLFF.